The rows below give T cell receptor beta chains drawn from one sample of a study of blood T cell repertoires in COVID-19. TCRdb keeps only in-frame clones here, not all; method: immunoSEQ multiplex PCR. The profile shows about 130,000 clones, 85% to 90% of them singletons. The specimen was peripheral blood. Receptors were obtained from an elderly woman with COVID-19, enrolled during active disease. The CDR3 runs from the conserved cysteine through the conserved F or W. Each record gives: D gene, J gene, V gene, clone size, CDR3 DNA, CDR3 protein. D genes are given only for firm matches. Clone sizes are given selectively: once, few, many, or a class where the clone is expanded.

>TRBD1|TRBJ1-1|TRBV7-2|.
TGTGCCAGCAGCTTAGGGGACAGGGGGGATAACACTGAAGCTTTCTTT
CASSLGDRGDNTEAFF
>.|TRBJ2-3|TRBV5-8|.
.
CASSSAGNIRIRSIF
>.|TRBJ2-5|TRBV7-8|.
TGTGCCAGCAGCCGAGACAGGCGCGAGACCCAGTACTTC
CASSRDRRETQYF
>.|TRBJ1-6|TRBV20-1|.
TGCAGTGCTAGTATCCGGGGGGCAACCTATAATTCACCCCTCCACTTT
CSASIRGATYNSPLHF
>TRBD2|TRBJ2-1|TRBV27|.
TGTGCCAGCAGTATGACTAGCGGGAGGTTGGATGGTGAGCAGTTCTTC
CASSMTSGRLDGEQFF
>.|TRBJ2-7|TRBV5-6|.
TGTGCCAGCAGCTTGGCCCCCGGCTACGAGCAGTACTTC
CASSLAPGYEQYF
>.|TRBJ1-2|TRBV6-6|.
TGTGCCAGCAGTCTCTTAACCTCCGGGGGGGGGAACTATGGCTACACCTTC
CASSLLTSGGGNYGYTF
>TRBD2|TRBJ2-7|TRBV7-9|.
TGTGCCAGCAGCCTCGGGACTAGCGGGGTTACCTACGAGCAGTACTTC
CASSLGTSGVTYEQYF
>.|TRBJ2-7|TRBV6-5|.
TGTGCCAGCAGTTACTCGAGGCAGGGCACCTACGAGCAGTACTTC
CASSYSRQGTYEQYF
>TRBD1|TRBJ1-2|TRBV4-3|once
TGCGCCAGCAGCCACGTGACAGGGGATGGTGGCTACACCTTC
CASSHVTGDGGYTF
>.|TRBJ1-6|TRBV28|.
TGTGCCAGCACAGTGAACAATTTTAATTCACCCCTCCACTTT
CASTVNNFNSPLHF
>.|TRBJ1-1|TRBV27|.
TGTGCCAGCAGTTCACCCACAGGGAACACTGAAGCTTTCTTT
CASSSPTGNTEAFF
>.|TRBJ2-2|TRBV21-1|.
TGTGCCAGCAGCAGGCCGGGACTAGGCAAAGACACCGGGGAGCTGTTTTTT
CASSRPGLGKDTGELFF
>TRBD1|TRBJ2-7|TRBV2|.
TGTGCCAGCACCACGGACAGGAGCTCCTACGAGCAGTACTTC
CASTTDRSSYEQYF
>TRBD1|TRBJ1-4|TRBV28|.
TGTGCCAGCAGTTTATGGACAGGGGGGAATGAAAAACTGTTTTTT
CASSLWTGGNEKLFF
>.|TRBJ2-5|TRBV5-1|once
TGCGCCAGCAGCTTGGCGGTGGGGAGAGAGACCCAGTACTTC
CASSLAVGRETQYF
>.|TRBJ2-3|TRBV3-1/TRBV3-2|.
TGTGCCAGCAGCCAAGAACAGGGCACAGATACGCAGTATTTT
CASSQEQGTDTQYF
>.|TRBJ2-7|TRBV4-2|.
TGTGCCAGCAGCCCAGAGGTGTCAGGGGGGACCTACGAGCAGTACTTC
CASSPEVSGGTYEQYF
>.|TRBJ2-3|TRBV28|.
TGTGCCAGCAGTCTACCCCAACGGGACACAGATACGCAGTATTTT
CASSLPQRDTDTQYF
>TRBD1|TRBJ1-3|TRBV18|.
TGTGCCAGCTCACCAGTCGACAGGGGGCAAAACACCATATATTTT
CASSPVDRGQNTIYF
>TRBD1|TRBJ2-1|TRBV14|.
TGTGCCAGCAGCCCACACGGCAGGGGGCCAAAGTTCTTC
CASSPHGRGPKFF
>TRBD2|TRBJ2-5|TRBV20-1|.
TGCAGTGCTAGTGGACTAGCGGGAGGACCTATCCAAGAGACCCAGTACTTC
CSASGLAGGPIQETQYF
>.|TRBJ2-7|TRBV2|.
TGTGCCAGCAGCTTGTCCAGGGGAGACGAGCAGTACTTC
CASSLSRGDEQYF
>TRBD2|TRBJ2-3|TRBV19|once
TGTGCCAGTAGTCGGACTAGCGGGAGGGCCTCCACAGATACGCAGTATTTT
CASSRTSGRASTDTQYF